The 10 T cell receptor beta chains listed next were all sequenced from one sample in a study of regulatory T cells in long-lasting Graves disease. iRepertoire HTBI primers and Arm-PCR of CDR3 regions built TCR beta libraries. TCRdb passed the multiplex PCR reads through MiXCR, listing each CDR3 protein once. The data contain about 460,000 distinct CDR3 sequences, 12% to 15% of them singletons. Time point: newly diagnosed GD, antithyroid drugs for less than 3 months. Generation of the TCR library employed RNA extracted from PBMCs. The data were also submitted as part of a second study, on T cells in Graves' hyperthyroidism and ophthalmopathy.

The sample in question was peripheral blood mononuclear cells (PBMCs), obtained at new diagnosis, from a patient treated with antithyroid drugs. These receptors all stem from a woman aged 45 to 65 with Graves disease.

This clonotype was observed many times. One end of the junction does not line up with germline, which may come from a read error. This chain joins TRBV5-1 and TRBJ2-1; D is unclear. There are 12 residues in the CDR3. In germline, CDR1 is SGHRS, CDR2 YFSETQ. The CDR3 reads CASSPNDNEQFF. CDR3 nucleotide sequence: TGTGCCAGCAGCCCGAACGACAATGAGCAGTTCTTC. The full variable domain, in which reference TRBV5-1 and TRBJ2-1 provide the parts outside the CDR3, is KAGVTQTPRYLIKTRGQQVTLSCSPISGHRSVSWYQQTPGQGLQFLFEYFSETQRNKGNFPGRFSGRQFSNSRSEMNVSTLELGDSALYLCASSPNDNEQFFGPGTRLTVL.

This clonotype was seen a handful of times. This chain links TRBV2 with TRBJ2-7, with a possible D match to TRBD1 (5 bases). The CDR3 runs 14 residues. The V gene's germline CDR1 is SNHLY and CDR2 FYNNEI. Trimming cost V 8 bases and J 4 bases, with 18 bases left between them. Here the CDR3 DNA reads TGTGCCAGCGTAATTGACAGTTTGTCGTACGAGCAGTACTTC. Translating it yields CASVIDSLSYEQYF.

CDR3 residues: CASHARAETQYF. CDR3 DNA sequence: TGTGCCAGCCATGCCAGGGCAGAGACCCAGTACTTC. This chain links TRBV6-1 with TRBJ2-5, with D perhaps TRBD1 (5 bases). The CDR3 totals 12 residues. Deletions cut 8 bases from V and 4 bases from J, with 11 bases between. CDR1 and CDR2 (germline): MNHNS, SASEGT.

This clonotype has only a few counts. V usage is TRBV7-9 and J usage is TRBJ1-4; weak D call: TRBD1 (5 bases). V shed 1 base and J shed 10 bases, with 19 bases lying between them. The CDR3 has 16 residues. Germline CDR1 is SEHNR and CDR2 is FQNEAQ (reference sequence). Written as DNA, the CDR3 is TGTGCCAGCAGCTTAGTATCGGAGGGGAAGAAGATAAAACTGTTTTTT. It specifies CASSLVSEGKKIKLFF.

V and J are TRBV11-2 and TRBJ2-2; TRBD1 matches at 12 bases. The CDR3 totals 19 residues. V lost 5 bases and J lost 6; bases outside the gene matches: 16. Germline V lookup: CDR1 SGHAT, CDR2 FQNNGV. The CDR3 nucleotides read TGTGCCAGCAGCCCAAGGGTCCGGGGACAGGGGGCGCCGGCCGGGGAGCTGTTTTTT. This encodes CASSPRVRGQGAPAGELFF.

The chain has TRBV30 and TRBJ1-4; D is unresolved. Looked up from germline, CDR1 is GTSNPN and CDR2 is SVGIG (reference sequence). This CDR3 has 16 amino acids. V lost 0 bases and J lost 0, with 11 bases in between. This chain's CDR3 is CAWSVRAGPTNEKLFF. The CDR3 DNA follows: TGTGCCTGGAGTGTACGGGCAGGCCCAACTAATGAAAAACTGTTTTTT.

Ten or more counts support this clonotype. The rearrangement uses TRBV28 and TRBJ1-1, with D perhaps TRBD1 (5 bases). CDR1 is MDHEN, CDR2 SYDVKM, per germline. The CDR3 extends over 15 amino acids. The germline V and J ends were trimmed by 5 bases and 1 base, with 14 bases remaining between them. CDR3 amino acids: CASSRPATENTEAFF. The CDR3 region has the DNA TGTGCCAGCAGTCGACCTGCGACAGAGAACACTGAAGCTTTCTTT.

This clonotype was seen a few times. The chain is built from TRBV5-6 and TRBJ2-1; D may be TRBD2 (6 bases). Germline CDR1 SGHDT, CDR2 YYEEEE. V lost 2 bases and J 6 bases, leaving 18 bases between the germline ends. The CDR3 contains 16 residues. CDR3 bases: TGTGCCAGCAGCTTTGGGTTGGACTATCCTCCCAATGAGCAGTTCTTC. Its translation: CASSFGLDYPPNEQFF.

This rearrangement joins TRBV5-1 to TRBJ2-3; D gene unclear. The J call is in doubt because the DNA end fits TRBJ2-7 better. Germline V gene sequence: CDR1 SGHRS, CDR2 YFSETQ. The CDR3 consists of 15 residues. The CDR3 is CASSLSHGEGYEQYF. Written as DNA, the CDR3 is TGCGCCAGCAGCCTATCCCATGGAGAAGGCTACGAGCAGTACTTC.

The chain has TRBV10-3 and TRBJ2-3; 9 bases are shared with TRBD2. Germline CDR1 is ENHRY and CDR2 is SYGVKD. Germline trimming cut 10 bases from V and 5 bases from J; bases unmatched to any gene: 7. There are 13 residues in the CDR3. The CDR3 DNA follows: TGTGCCACTTGGCGGGAGGGCATAGATACGCAGTATTTT. It specifies CATWREGIDTQYF.